The rows below give T cell receptor beta chains drawn from one sample of a study of blood T cells in healthy people across ages. TCRdb recomputed calls from the 5' RACE reads with MiXCR, one row per CDR3 protein. Of about 680,000 distinct CDR3 sequences listed, around 45% are singletons. The sample was blood. The receptors originated from a woman aged 55-70 years in good health. The CDR3 runs from the conserved cysteine through the conserved F or W. A D gene is named only where the DNA matches it firmly. Rows may omit the clone size; those that give it use once, few, many or a size class.

clone size	J gene	D gene	V gene	CDR3 DNA	CDR3 protein
.	TRBJ1-1	.	TRBV4-2	TGTGCCAGCAGCCCCACAGAGGGGCTTGAAGCTTTCTTT	CASSPTEGLEAFF
few	TRBJ2-3	.	TRBV29-1	TGCAGCGTTGAGGGGCAGTACACAGATACGCAGTATTTT	CSVEGQYTDTQYF
.	TRBJ2-7	TRBD1	TRBV28	TGTGCCAGCAGGACCTCCGGGACAGACAAGTACGAGCAGTACTTC	CASRTSGTDKYEQYF
.	TRBJ2-1	.	TRBV4-3	TGCGCCAGCAGCCAAGATACACATTACAATGAGCAGTTCTTC	CASSQDTHYNEQFF
.	TRBJ2-2	.	TRBV12-3/TRBV12-4	TGTGCCAGCAGTGGGACGGCGAACACCGGGGAGCTGTTTTTT	CASSGTANTGELFF
.	TRBJ2-1	TRBD2	TRBV20-1	TGCAGTGCTAGACCCGGGTGGGAGGGTGAGCAGTTCTTC	CSARPGWEGEQFF
.	TRBJ2-1	TRBD2	TRBV28	TGTGCCAGCAGTCCACAGGGACTAGTTGATGAGCAGTTCTTC	CASSPQGLVDEQFF
.	TRBJ2-7	TRBD1	TRBV20-1	TGCAGCCCTGGACAGGGGGACGAGCAGTACTTC	CSPGQGDEQYF
.	TRBJ2-3	TRBD1	TRBV7-8	TGTGCCAGCAGCCAACCCACACAGGGGGCAACGGATACGCAGTATTTT	CASSQPTQGATDTQYF
few	TRBJ2-1	.	TRBV29-1	TGCAGCGTTGATAGTCGGTACAATGAGCAGTTCTTC	CSVDSRYNEQFF
.	TRBJ2-7	.	TRBV29-1	TGCAACGTTGAAGATCAGTCCTACGAGCAGTACTTC	CNVEDQSYEQYF
.	TRBJ2-7	.	TRBV12-3/TRBV12-4	TGTGCCAGCAGTTTTGACAGATCCTACGAGCAGTACTTC	CASSFDRSYEQYF
.	TRBJ2-1	TRBD1	TRBV24-1	TGTGCCACCAGTGATTTCAGGGGGCGCGGTCTCTACAATGAGCAGTTCTTC	CATSDFRGRGLYNEQFF
.	TRBJ2-7	.	TRBV30	TGTGCCTGGAGTGTACTCTCCCACGAGCAGTACTTC	CAWSVLSHEQYF
few	TRBJ2-7	.	TRBV20-1	TGCAGTGCTAGTCCACTGATGAGTTTTGTATCCTACGAGCAGTACTTC	CSASPLMSFVSYEQYF
many	TRBJ2-5	.	TRBV12-3/TRBV12-4	TGTGCCAGCAGTTTAGGGGAGAAGAAGACCCAGTACTTC	CASSLGEKKTQYF
.	TRBJ2-1	TRBD2	TRBV6-2/TRBV6-3	TGTGCCAGCGAAACTATACTAGCGGGAGAAGCCTACAATGAGCAGTTCTTC	CASETILAGEAYNEQFF
.	TRBJ2-1	TRBD2	TRBV14	TGTGCCAGCAGCCACGTAGCGGGAGATGAGCAGTTCTTC	CASSHVAGDEQFF
.	TRBJ1-6	.	TRBV7-2	TGTGCCAGCAGCTTAGCGGCCCAGGGGAAGAATTCACCCCTCCACTTT	CASSLAAQGKNSPLHF
.	TRBJ1-1	.	TRBV30	TGTGCCGGGGGCGCAGGGTTCACTGGAGCTTTCTTT	CAGGAGFTGAFF
.	TRBJ1-1	.	TRBV6-5	TGTGCCAGCAGCCCATACAGGGCGGTGAACACTGAAGCTTTCTTT	CASSPYRAVNTEAFF
.	TRBJ1-6	TRBD1	TRBV20-1	TGCAGTGCTAGAGATCTGGGGCAGGGGGCGTCGATTTCACCCCTCCACTTT	CSARDLGQGASISPLHF
.	TRBJ1-2	TRBD1	TRBV12-3/TRBV12-4	TGTGCCAGCAGTGGGGGGACAGTCAATGGCTACACCTTC	CASSGGTVNGYTF
.	TRBJ2-1	TRBD1	TRBV7-2	TGTGCCAGCAGTACACAGGGGGTAACGTACAATGAGCAGTTCTTC	CASSTQGVTYNEQFF
.	TRBJ1-4	.	TRBV30	TGTGCCCGGGCGGGGGGCGCGGGTGAAAAACTGTTTTTT	CARAGGAGEKLFF
.	TRBJ1-2	.	TRBV10-3	TGTGTCATCAGTGATTCAGGCTATGGCTACACCTTC	CVISDSGYGYTF
.	TRBJ2-7	TRBD1	TRBV6-2/TRBV6-3	TGTGCCAGCGGTTACGGAGGGACAGGGGCCTACGAGCAGTACTTC	CASGYGGTGAYEQYF
.	TRBJ2-1	.	TRBV29-1	TGCAGCGTTGAAGGATGGGGGCTCAATGAGCAGTTCTTC	CSVEGWGLNEQFF
many	TRBJ1-1	.	TRBV20-1	TGCAGTGCTCCTAAAACGGCCGCTGGAGGAACTGAAGCTTTCTTT	CSAPKTAAGGTEAFF
.	TRBJ2-3	TRBD2	TRBV7-8	TGTGCCAGCAGCTTAGCGCGGGCTAGCGGAGCCCTCACAGATACGCAGTATTTT	CASSLARASGALTDTQYF
.	TRBJ1-2	TRBD1	TRBV20-1	TGCAGTGCTAGAGGTCGCATAAGCCGGACAGGCAACGGCTACACCTTC	CSARGRISRTGNGYTF
.	TRBJ1-2	.	TRBV7-2	TGTGCCAGCAGCTTAGTGACAGCTTATGGCTACACCTTC	CASSLVTAYGYTF
.	TRBJ2-3	.	TRBV9	TGTGCCAGCAGCGTAGGCGGAATCAGCACAGATACGCAGTATTTT	CASSVGGISTDTQYF
.	TRBJ2-3	.	TRBV4-2	TGTGCCAGCAGCCAAGATGGTCAGGGCGTGCGGTCAGATACGCAGTATTTT	CASSQDGQGVRSDTQYF
.	TRBJ1-1	TRBD1	TRBV7-2	TGTGCCAGCAGCTCCGGGGACAGGGCAACCACTGAAGCTTTCTTT	CASSSGDRATTEAFF
.	TRBJ2-5	.	TRBV2	TGTGCCAGTAGCGACTTGAGCCAAGAGACCCAGTACTTC	CASSDLSQETQYF
.	TRBJ2-7	.	TRBV27	TGTGCCAACAGTTTAGTTGGGTACTACTCCTACGAGCAGTACTTC	CANSLVGYYSYEQYF
.	TRBJ1-1	.	TRBV5-1	TGCGCCAGCAACCCCAACTTGGCAGGTGAAGCTTTCTTT	CASNPNLAGEAFF
few	TRBJ2-7	TRBD2	TRBV2	TGTGCCAGCGCTTCGACTAGCGAGGAGGACGAGCAGTACTTC	CASASTSEEDEQYF
few	TRBJ2-1	.	TRBV7-2	TGTGCCAGCAGCCCCCCGGTCAATGAGCAGTTCTTC	CASSPPVNEQFF
.	TRBJ2-1	.	TRBV20-1	TGCAGTGCTCCGACATGGAAGGATGAGCAGTTCTTC	CSAPTWKDEQFF
.	TRBJ2-1	TRBD2	TRBV5-1	TGCGCCAGCAGCGCCCCGAGACAGGGGTACGTAGCGGGAGGTGTGGATGAGCAGTTCTTC	CASSAPRQGYVAGGVDEQFF
few	TRBJ2-1	.	TRBV7-9	TGTGCCAGCAGCCCGAACGCCGACAGTTCCAATGAGCAGTTCTTC	CASSPNADSSNEQFF
few	TRBJ2-1	.	TRBV27	TGTGCCAGCTCGGAGAAGGATGAGCAGTTCTTC	CASSEKDEQFF
.	TRBJ2-1	.	TRBV7-2	TGTGCCAGCAGCGCTCAGGGCACGAACAATGAGCAGTTCTTC	CASSAQGTNNEQFF
few	TRBJ2-3	.	TRBV9	TGTGCCAGCAGCGAGGATGTTCAGGATACGCAGTATTTT	CASSEDVQDTQYF
few	TRBJ1-2	.	TRBV20-1	TGCAGTGCTAGAGGAACAGTTTATGGCTACACCTTC	CSARGTVYGYTF
.	TRBJ2-7	.	TRBV9	TGTGCCAGCAGCCCCCGAGCGGAGATGAGCTACGAGCAGTACTTC	CASSPRAEMSYEQYF
.	TRBJ2-7	TRBD1	TRBV27	TGTGCCAGCAGTTGGGGGACAGGCGGCTCCTACGAGCAGTACTTC	CASSWGTGGSYEQYF
once	TRBJ2-7	TRBD1	TRBV3-1	TGTGCCAGCAGCCAAAATAATCGAGCAGGGGGATCGAGCGAGCAGTACTTC	CASSQNNRAGGSSEQYF
.	TRBJ2-2	.	TRBV7-9	TGTGCCAGCAGCTCGAAAGGGGCGAGGGACACCGGGGAGCTGTTTTTT	CASSSKGARDTGELFF
.	TRBJ2-1	.	TRBV14	TGTGCCAGCAGCCGTCCCTGGGACTACAATGAGCAGTTCTTC	CASSRPWDYNEQFF
many	TRBJ2-7	.	TRBV7-6	TGTGCCAGCAGCTTAAGAGGGGGCGAGCAGTACTTC	CASSLRGGEQYF
.	TRBJ2-7	.	TRBV28	TGTGCCAGCGCTGGGGGCATTTACGAGCAGTACTTC	CASAGGIYEQYF
few	TRBJ2-3	TRBD2	TRBV18	TGTGCCAGCTCACCGGGGACTAGCGGGAGTCCCGCTAGCACAGATACGCAGTATTTT	CASSPGTSGSPASTDTQYF
.	TRBJ2-4	.	TRBV30	TGTGCCTGGAGTGGCGGGACAGCAAAAAACATTCAGTACTTC	CAWSGGTAKNIQYF
.	TRBJ1-1	.	TRBV10-3	TGTGCCATCAGTGAGTCTGACACGAACACTGAAGCTTTCTTT	CAISESDTNTEAFF
.	TRBJ2-1	.	TRBV5-6	TGTGCCAGCAGCATGGCGGGCAATGAGCAGTTCTTC	CASSMAGNEQFF